This TCR beta chain was recorded in a study of technical replicates of blood from four donors. V lost 4 bases, J lost 3 bases, and 5 bases stayed unmatched. Germline V gene lookup returns CDR1 SGHTA and CDR2 FQGTGA. The CDR3 contains 15 residues. Data came from immunoSEQ multiplex PCR; TCRdb stores just in-frame clones and leaves some out. The sample yields tens of thousands of clones, approximately 94% seen once. This sequence originates from a human donor in good health. Sequencing was carried out using T cells isolated from PBMCs. The chain links TRBV7-3 to TRBJ2-7; TRBD2 matches 11 bases. The CDR3: CASSSYSGGDYEQYF. CDR3 bases: TGTGCCAGCAGCTCCTATAGCGGGGGGGACTACGAGCAGTACTTC.